These 18 T cell receptor beta chains were sequenced from one sample in a study of identical twins (TCRdb year 2016). The library was produced with 5' RACE. Sequencing took place on an Illumina HiSeq 2000. TCRdb ran its own pipeline on the public reads, namely fastp trimming at Q25 and MiXCR clone calling, and kept in-frame beta chains. All rows with the same CDR3 protein become a single entry with the most common DNA and genes. Here the sample has roughly 200,000 distinct CDR3 sequences; 7.5% occur a single time. The ten biggest clones cover less than 2% of the sample. Another study also made use of these data, one on yellow fever vaccine responses in identical twins.

Sample: memory (CD45RO+) T cells sorted from blood. The sample's cell subset or site, from its label and the paper: CD45RO+ enriched T cells. The receptors here all came from a woman under 30 in good health.

The sample holds a few counts of this clonotype. This chain connects TRBV4-2 to TRBJ1-5; weak D call: TRBD1 (5 bases). CDR3 length: 14 residues. Germline V lookup: CDR1 LGHNA, CDR2 YNFKEQ. Trimming stripped 4 bases from V and 7 bases from J, with 14 bases between. The CDR3 DNA reads TGTGCCAGCAGCCTCGGGGGTAACGGACAGCCCCAGCATTTT. Its translation is CASSLGGNGQPQHF.

The genes are TRBV28 and TRBJ2-5; the match to TRBD2 covers 7 bases. V lost 2 bases and J lost 4; bases outside the gene matches: 7. Germline V gene data show CDR1 as MDHEN and CDR2 as SYDVKM. The CDR3 is 15 residues long. CDR3 sequence: CASSLRWRGIETQYF. The CDR3 DNA reads as TGTGCCAGCAGTTTAAGGTGGCGGGGGATAGAGACCCAGTACTTC.

This clonotype was seen more than once but under ten times. The rearrangement links TRBV28 to TRBJ1-6; D is uncertain. This CDR3 has 12 amino acids. V dropped 6 bases and J dropped 7 bases, with 7 bases sitting between them. CDR1 MDHEN and CDR2 SYDVKM come from the germline V gene. CDR3 in DNA: TGTGCCAGCAGAGGTGGAAATTCACCCCTCCACTTT. Its protein product is CASRGGNSPLHF.

This clonotype was found a few times. The chain has TRBV29-1 and TRBJ1-4; D is possibly TRBD1 (6 bases). Germline lookup yields CDR1 SQVTM and CDR2 ANQGSEA. Between the trimmed V and J ends, which lost 4 bases and 4 bases, there was a span of 10 bases. The CDR3 runs to 13 residues. CDR3 DNA: TGCAGCGTTGTTACAGGGTATAATGAAAAACTGTTTTTT. Amino acid sequence: CSVVTGYNEKLFF.

The chain recombines TRBV27 with TRBJ2-1; D is perhaps TRBD1 or TRBD2 (6 bases each). CDR1 and CDR2 from the germline V gene are MNHEY and SMNVEV (reference sequence). The CDR3 has 18 amino acids. V was pared by 3 bases and J by 4 bases, with 22 bases between. The CDR3 DNA reads as TGTGCCAGCAGTTTTCAGCTTGGATGGGGGGCCGGGTACAATGAGCAGTTCTTC. It is translated as CASSFQLGWGAGYNEQFF.

This clonotype was detected only a few times. The chain carries TRBV5-1 and TRBJ2-7; 10 bases are shared with TRBD1. This CDR3 spans 14 amino acids. Trimming took 4 bases from V and 5 from J; bases not matched to a gene: 6. Germline V CDR1 and CDR2: SGHRS, YFSETQ. The CDR3 nucleotides read TGCGCCAGCAGCGTAGACAGGGGGCGAAACGAGCAGTACTTC. Translating it yields CASSVDRGRNEQYF.

This clonotype has more than one count but fewer than ten. The chain uses TRBV11-2 and TRBJ1-2; D unresolved. There are 13 residues in the CDR3. Deletions cut 1 base from V and 4 bases from J, with 7 bases between. Germline CDR1 is SGHAT and CDR2 is FQNNGV. DNA of the CDR3: TGTGCCAGCAGCTTAGGGCGCGGCTATGGCTACACCTTC. This encodes CASSLGRGYGYTF.

Only a few counts were recorded for this clonotype. J is TRBJ2-7 and V is TRBV9, with TRBD1 matching over 11 bases. V shed 3 bases and J 7 bases; nucleotides not matched to a gene: 12. This CDR3 has 16 residues. CDR1 SGDLS and CDR2 YYNGEE come from the germline V gene. The CDR3, as DNA: TGTGCCAGCAGCGGGTCCGGGACAGGGGGTCTAAGGGAGCAGTACTTC. This sequence encodes CASSGSGTGGLREQYF.

The chain is built from TRBV11-2 and TRBJ2-5; D remains unclear. Per germline, CDR1 SGHAT and CDR2 FQNNGV. CDR3 size: 15 residues. V lost 1 base and J 2 bases, leaving 11 bases between the germline ends. In DNA, the CDR3 is TGTGCCAGCAGCTTAGGGCAGCAGCAACAAGAGACCCAGTACTTC. This gives the protein CASSLGQQQQETQYF.

V gene TRBV7-8 combines with J gene TRBJ2-1, with D perhaps matching TRBD1 (6 bases). The CDR3 spans 15 residues. In germline, CDR1 is SGHVS, CDR2 FQNEAQ. V was cut by 5 bases and J by 2 bases, with 13 bases left in between. The CDR3 nucleotides read TGTGCCAGCAGCCTACAGGGCTCTACCTACAATGAGCAGTTCTTC. It specifies CASSLQGSTYNEQFF.

In this sample, this clonotype turned up many times. The chain is built from TRBV14 and TRBJ1-1; no clear D. Germline V gene sequence: CDR1 SGHDN, CDR2 FVKESK. This CDR3 contains 12 residues. Deletions cut 3 bases from V and 3 bases from J, with 5 bases between. Written as DNA, the CDR3 is TGTGCCAGCAGCCACCGGGACACTGAAGCTTTCTTT. As protein: CASSHRDTEAFF.

Written as DNA, the CDR3 is TGCAGTGCTAGTTGGGTGGGCCAAGAGACCCAGTACTTC. Its translation is CSASWVGQETQYF. The chain is built from TRBV20-1 and TRBJ2-5; D call uncertain. CDR1 and CDR2 from the germline V gene are DFQATT and SNEGSKA (reference sequence). The CDR3 runs 13 residues. V lost 3 bases to trimming and J lost 1 base, with 9 bases between them.

This clonotype was recorded many times. The chain is built from TRBV14 and TRBJ2-7, with 7 nucleotides matching TRBD2. The CDR3 runs to 17 residues. Germline lookup yields CDR1 SGHDN and CDR2 FVKESK. Germline trimming cut 1 base from V and 0 bases from J; bases unmatched to any gene: 9. The CDR3 here is CASSQGLRDYSSYEQYF. CDR3 sequence (DNA): TGTGCCAGCAGCCAAGGCCTACGGGACTATAGCTCCTACGAGCAGTACTTC.

V is TRBV20-1 and J is TRBJ2-1; 14 bases agree with TRBD2. The length of the CDR3 is 15 residues. The ends lost 3 bases at V and 8 bases at J; junction bases unmatched: 6. Germline values: CDR1 DFQATT, CDR2 SNEGSKA (reference sequence). Here the CDR3 reads CSARPGTSGGYEQFF. In DNA, the CDR3 is TGCAGTGCTAGGCCCGGGACTAGCGGGGGCTATGAGCAGTTCTTC.

The sample holds a few counts of this clonotype. The rearrangement links TRBV29-1 to TRBJ2-4; tentatively, D is TRBD1 (5 bases). In germline, CDR1 is SQVTM, CDR2 ANQGSEA. Trimming removed 4 bases at V and 0 bases at J, with 16 bases between. The CDR3 totals 16 residues. CDR3 sequence: CSVVLWGPLAKNIQYF. The DNA of the CDR3 is TGCAGCGTTGTACTGTGGGGCCCATTAGCCAAAAACATTCAGTACTTC.

This clonotype has a single count. The chain couples TRBV2 to TRBJ2-1; TRBD1 matches at 9 bases. Germline V CDR1 and CDR2: SNHLY, FYNNEI. J gave up 9 bases and V 6 bases, and 12 bases lay outside the gene matches. The CDR3 length is 15 residues. CDR3 region: CASRGTGTLTGEQFF. DNA for the CDR3: TGTGCCAGCAGGGGGACAGGGACCCTCACGGGTGAGCAGTTCTTC.

This clonotype was counted only a few times. The chain combines TRBV12-3 or TRBV12-4 with TRBJ2-5, with 7 bases matching TRBD1. The CDR3 totals 13 residues. The junction had 2 bases not matched to a gene; V was cut back by 4 bases and J by 3 bases. CDR3 sequence reads: CASSWGQKETQYF. In nucleotides, the CDR3 is TGTGCCAGCAGTTGGGGACAGAAAGAGACCCAGTACTTC.

The V gene is TRBV9, the J gene TRBJ2-7; unclear D gene. CDR3 size: 13 residues. Germline CDR1 and CDR2: SGDLS and YYNGEE. V was trimmed by 0 bases and J by 4 bases, leaving 8 bases between them. The CDR3 DNA sequence: TGTGCCAGCAGCGTAGACGTGGGGTACGAGCAGTACTTC. It translates to CASSVDVGYEQYF. Full variable domain (missing parts from reference TRBV9 and TRBJ2-7): DSGVTQTPKHLITATGQRVTLRCSPRSGDLSVYWYQQSLDQGLQFLIQYYNGEERAKGNILERFSAQQFPDLHSELNLSSLELGDSALYFCASSVDVGYEQYFGPGTRLTVT.